This entry describes one T cell receptor beta chain. These data are taken from a study of OX40 agonist ivuxolimab in advanced cancers. About the study: Ivuxolimab was delivered to patients intravenously every 2 weeks at doses spanning 0.01 to 10 mg/kg.

Libraries were prepared by immunoSEQ multiplex PCR; TCRdb keeps only in-frame clonotypes and omits some of them. Of some 100,000 clones listed, around four fifths are singletons. Trimming took 7 bases from V and 3 from J, leaving 10 bases between them. The CDR3 runs to 13 residues. Germline-derived CDR1 and CDR2 are MNHNY and SVGAGI (reference sequence). This receptor was identified in an adult with an advanced solid tumor such as melanoma, head and neck, liver or kidney cancer. V usage is TRBV6-6 and J usage is TRBJ2-1; D is perhaps TRBD1 (6 bases). The sequences come from CD4+ or CD8+ T cells sorted from blood, collected in a trial of the OX40 agonist ivuxolimab. CDR3 residues: CASTSDSYNEQFF. CDR3 sequence (DNA): TGTGCCAGCACCTCGGACAGCTACAATGAGCAGTTCTTC.